The present T cell receptor (beta chain) was sequenced within a study of memory CD4+ T cells and cytomegalovirus serostatus. Study in general: This sample comes from healthy Belgian adults, fewer than ten CMV seropositive, about 23 seronegative.

The sort gate was single viable CD3+CD4+CD8-CD45RO+ cells for memory CD4+ T cells. CDR3 length equals 16 residues. V shed 0 bases and J 1 base; nucleotides not matched to a gene: 6. CDR1 is GTSNPN, CDR2 SVGIG, per germline (reference sequence). The authors' processing: Out-of-frame sequences were removed, leaving some 2 million distinct TCRbeta sequences. TCRdb's copy holds only in-frame clones and misses some; the assay was immunoSEQ multiplex PCR. D and trimming were read from the DNA, whereas the V and J calls and clone size are those reported in that table. The table includes tens of thousands of clones, around 79% detected once.

The source of this sequence is an adult in good health and CMV-seronegative. V usage is TRBV30 and J usage is TRBJ2-4; the match to TRBD2 covers 7 bases. Sequenced: memory CD4+ T cells from blood. This CDR3 reads CAWSVGGSGAKNIQYF. CDR3 nucleotide sequence: TGTGCCTGGAGTGTAGGCGGGAGTGGTGCCAAAAACATTCAGTACTTC.